This passage covers 20 T cell receptor beta chains from one sample sequenced in a study of cytomegalovirus exposure and HLA in healthy donors. Use of 60 Vbeta and 13 Jbeta primers characterized the PCR. The assay was immunoSEQ multiplex PCR, and TCRdb's table has in-frame clones only and misses some. This sample yields 110,000 to 150,000 clones, of which around 75% are seen a single time; around 1.9% belongs to the top ten. Sequencing was done on a sample of PBMCs. The receptors derive from a woman between 40 and 50 years old in good health and CMV-seronegative.

V is TRBV7-6 and J is TRBJ1-1; weak D call: TRBD1 (5 bases). Per the germline V gene, CDR1 is SGHVS and CDR2 is FNYEAQ. V was trimmed by 5 bases and J by 6 bases, leaving 13 bases between them. The CDR3 spans 13 residues. The CDR3 protein is CASSPAGIPEAFF. The CDR3 DNA reads as TGTGCCAGCAGCCCAGCAGGGATCCCTGAAGCTTTCTTT. The full variable domain, its missing parts supplied by reference TRBV7-6 and TRBJ1-1, is GAGVSQSPRYKVTKRGQDVALRCDPISGHVSLYWYRQALGQGPEFLTYFNYEAQQDKSGLPNDRFSAERPEGSISTLTIQRTEQRDSAMYRCASSPAGIPEAFFGQGTRLTVV.

This clone was detected only a few times. V is TRBV28 and J is TRBJ1-1; no clear D gene. V dropped 6 bases and J dropped 2 bases, with 13 bases sitting between them. This CDR3 has 14 residues. CDR1 and CDR2 (germline): MDHEN, SYDVKM. The CDR3 here is CASSPPTSNTEAFF. CDR3 nucleotides: TGTGCCAGCAGCCCTCCGACATCTAACACTGAAGCTTTCTTT.

CDR3 loop: CASSSMRDEQFF. As DNA, the CDR3 is TGTGCCAGCAGCTCTATGAGAGATGAGCAGTTCTTC. V and J are TRBV11-2 and TRBJ2-1, with D uncertain. The CDR3 spans 12 residues. Trimming took 4 bases from V and 8 from J, leaving 9 bases between them. Germline-derived CDR1 and CDR2 are SGHAT and FQNNGV.

The chain joins TRBV27 to TRBJ2-7; 12 nucleotides line up with TRBD2. The germline gives CDR1 MNHEY, CDR2 SMNVEV (reference sequence). With V trimmed by 2 bases and J by 7 bases, 6 bases remained unmatched. The CDR3 sequence is 15 residues long. CDR3 bases: TGTGCCAGCAGTTTAAACGGTCTAGCGGGAGGGGAGCAGTACTTC. It is translated as CASSLNGLAGGEQYF.

This clone has more than one count but fewer than ten. The chain couples TRBV11-2 to TRBJ2-7, with D tentatively TRBD1 (5 bases). In germline, CDR1 is SGHAT, CDR2 FQNNGV. This CDR3 has 13 residues. V was trimmed by 3 bases and J by 5 bases, leaving 11 bases between them. The CDR3 is CASSLGQGDEQYF. Written as DNA, the CDR3 is TGTGCCAGCAGCTTGGGTCAGGGTGACGAGCAGTACTTC.

The chain is built from TRBV6-1 and TRBJ1-1, with unresolved D. Germline lookup yields CDR1 MNHNS and CDR2 SASEGT. V lost 3 bases, J lost 5 bases, and 19 bases lay in between. This CDR3 contains 16 residues. CDR3 protein: CASSEPPGNSGTEAFF. The CDR3 DNA is TGTGCCAGCAGTGAGCCCCCGGGGAATTCGGGGACTGAAGCTTTCTTT.

The chain employs TRBV6-5 and TRBJ2-7, with 8 bases matching TRBD2. The CDR3 has 16 residues. CDR1 is MNHEY and CDR2 is SVGAGI in the germline V gene. Trimming at V came to 0 bases and at J to 2 bases, leaving 6 bases not matched to a gene. DNA for the CDR3: TGTGCCAGCAGTTACTCGCTGCGGGGGGCAACCTACGAGCAGTACTTC. Translating it yields CASSYSLRGATYEQYF.

The chain has TRBV5-1 and TRBJ1-5; tentative D call: TRBD1 (6 bases). The CDR3 has 15 amino acids. V was shortened by 0 bases and J by 3 bases, with 10 bases between the two germline ends. CDR1 is SGHRS and CDR2 is YFSETQ in the germline V gene. This chain's CDR3 is CASSLGGGYNQPQHF. The CDR3 DNA is TGCGCCAGCAGCTTGGGTGGGGGCTACAATCAGCCCCAGCATTTT.

The V gene is TRBV5-1, the J gene TRBJ2-7; D uncertain. Trimming took off 0 bases at V and 0 bases at J, with 7 bases between the two ends. The germline CDR1 and CDR2 sequences are SGHRS and YFSETQ. The CDR3 runs 14 residues. In DNA, the CDR3 is TGCGCCAGCAGCTTGGGAAGGAGCTCCTACGAGCAGTACTTC. Translating it yields CASSLGRSSYEQYF.

This chain uses TRBV5-4 with TRBJ2-7; 12 nucleotides align to TRBD2. The CDR3 spans 16 residues. The germline CDR1 and CDR2 sequences are SGHNT and YYREEE (reference sequence). V lost 5 bases and J lost 2; bases outside the gene matches: 8. CDR3: CASSSRTSGIPYEQYF. The DNA of the CDR3 is TGTGCCAGCAGTTCTAGGACTAGCGGGATCCCCTACGAGCAGTACTTC.

The CDR3 reads CASSLDAGFRTNEKLFF. DNA for the CDR3: TGTGCCAGCAGCTTGGATGCGGGGTTTCGGACTAATGAAAAACTGTTTTTT. V is TRBV5-4 and J is TRBJ1-4, with D uncertain. The CDR3 is made up of 17 amino acids. The germline V gene has CDR1 SGHNT and CDR2 YYREEE (reference sequence). Trimming removed 0 bases at V and 2 bases at J, with 14 bases between.

V is TRBV7-9 and J is TRBJ1-2; tentatively, D is TRBD1 (5 bases). Germline V CDR1 and CDR2: SEHNR, FQNEAQ (reference sequence). The CDR3 loop spans 15 amino acids. V was trimmed by 5 bases and J by 4 bases, leaving 17 bases between them. As DNA, the CDR3 is TGTGCCAGCAGCCCCCCCACGACAGAGCGCTATGGCTACACCTTC. Its protein product is CASSPPTTERYGYTF.

V is TRBV19 and J is TRBJ1-5; TRBD1 matches 7 bases. CDR3 length: 14 amino acids. The germline V gene has CDR1 LNHDA and CDR2 SQIVND (reference sequence). Trimming cost V 7 bases and J 3 bases; bases outside gene matches: 6. The CDR3 is CASTYRGPNQPQHF. The CDR3 nucleotides read TGTGCCAGTACCTACAGGGGTCCCAATCAGCCCCAGCATTTT.

This clone is classed as medium-sized. The chain combines TRBV6-4 with TRBJ1-5, with D possibly TRBD1 on 5 matching bases. CDR1 is MRHNA, CDR2 SNTAGT, per germline. V was shortened by 3 bases and J by 7 bases, with 16 bases between the two germline ends. The CDR3 consists of 15 residues. CDR3 in amino acids: CASSDSGGEGQPQHF. The CDR3, as DNA: TGTGCCAGCAGTGATTCGGGAGGGGAGGGACAGCCCCAGCATTTT.

V and J are TRBV29-1 and TRBJ2-2, with D unclear. This CDR3 is 11 amino acids long. Trimming removed 5 bases from V and 7 bases from J, with 8 bases in between. Germline CDR1 is SQVTM and CDR2 is ANQGSEA. CDR3 loop: CSVQVLGELFF. CDR3 DNA sequence: TGCAGCGTTCAAGTTCTCGGGGAGCTGTTTTTT.

The gene calls are TRBV19 and TRBJ2-7, with a possible D match to TRBD1 (6 bases). Trimming shortened V by 5 bases and J by 0 bases, and 20 bases separated the two germline ends. Germline V gene sequence: CDR1 LNHDA, CDR2 SQIVND (reference sequence). The CDR3 contains 17 residues. Written as DNA, the CDR3 is TGTGCCAGTAGTTTTTCCTACAGGGCTCCCCTCTCCTACGAGCAGTACTTC. Translating gives CASSFSYRAPLSYEQYF. The whole variable domain, filled in from reference TRBV19 and TRBJ2-7, reads DGGITQSPKYLFRKEGQNVTLSCEQNLNHDAMYWYRQDPGQGLRLIYYSQIVNDFQKGDIAEGYSVSREKKESFPLTVTSAQKNPTAFYLCASSFSYRAPLSYEQYFGPGTRLTVT.

The chain employs TRBV28 and TRBJ2-7; maybe TRBD2 (5 bases). V gave up 4 bases and J gave up 1 base, with 14 bases separating them. The V gene's germline CDR1 is MDHEN and CDR2 SYDVKM. The CDR3 sequence is 15 residues long. The CDR3 bases are TGTGCCAGCAGTTACGAGGGCGACTCATCCTACGAGCAGTACTTC. Protein: CASSYEGDSSYEQYF.

This clone came up a few times. The rearrangement links TRBV6-1 to TRBJ2-6, with TRBD1 as a possible D gene (6 bases). The CDR3 runs to 16 residues. V dropped 4 bases and J dropped 0 bases, with 10 bases sitting between them. Germline V gives CDR1 MNHNS, CDR2 SASEGT. The CDR3 loop is CASSALGGSGANVLTF. The CDR3 DNA is TGTGCCAGCAGTGCTCTAGGGGGCTCTGGGGCCAACGTCCTGACTTTC.

The V call is TRBV27, the J call TRBJ2-5; 8 bases map to TRBD1. CDR1 and CDR2 (germline): MNHEY, SMNVEV (reference sequence). This CDR3 has 15 amino acids. Losses at the gene ends were 4 bases for V and 2 bases for J; bases not matched to a gene: 6. The CDR3 loop is CASSSFRDRQETQYF. The DNA for the CDR3 is TGTGCCAGCAGTTCCTTTAGGGACAGGCAAGAGACCCAGTACTTC.

This chain connects TRBV5-6 to TRBJ2-7, with D unclear. Trimming took 0 bases from V and 4 from J, leaving 11 bases between them. This CDR3 has 14 amino acids. Per the germline V gene, CDR1 is SGHDT and CDR2 is YYEEEE. The CDR3 loop reads CASSLAQATYEQYF. For the CDR3, the DNA is TGTGCCAGCAGCTTGGCCCAAGCAACGTACGAGCAGTACTTC. Using reference TRBV5-6 and TRBJ2-7 for the parts outside the CDR3, the full variable domain is DAGVTQSPTHLIKTRGQQVTLRCSPKSGHDTVSWYQQALGQGPQFIFQYYEEEERQRGNFPDRFSGHQFPNYSSELNVNALLLGDSALYLCASSLAQATYEQYFGPGTRLTVT.